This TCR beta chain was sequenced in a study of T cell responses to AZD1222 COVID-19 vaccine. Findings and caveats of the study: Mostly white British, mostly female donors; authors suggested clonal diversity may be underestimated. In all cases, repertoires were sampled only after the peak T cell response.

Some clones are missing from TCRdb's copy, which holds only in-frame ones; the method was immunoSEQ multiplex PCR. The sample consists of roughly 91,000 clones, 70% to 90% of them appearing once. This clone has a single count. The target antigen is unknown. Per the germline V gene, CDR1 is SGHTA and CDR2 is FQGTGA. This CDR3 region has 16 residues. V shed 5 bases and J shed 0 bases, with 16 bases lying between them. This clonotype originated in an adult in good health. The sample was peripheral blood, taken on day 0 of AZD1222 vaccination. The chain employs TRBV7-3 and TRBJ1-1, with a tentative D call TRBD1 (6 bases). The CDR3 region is CASSLSLGGLNTEAFF. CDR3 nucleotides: TGTGCCAGCAGCCTATCCTTGGGGGGCCTGAACACTGAAGCTTTCTTT. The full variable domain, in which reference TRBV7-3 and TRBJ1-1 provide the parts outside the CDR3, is GAGVSQTPSNKVTEKGKYVELRCDPISGHTALYWYRQSLGQGPEFLIYFQGTGAADDSGLPNDRFFAVRPEGSVSTLKIQRTERGDSAVYLCASSLSLGGLNTEAFFGQGTRLTVV.